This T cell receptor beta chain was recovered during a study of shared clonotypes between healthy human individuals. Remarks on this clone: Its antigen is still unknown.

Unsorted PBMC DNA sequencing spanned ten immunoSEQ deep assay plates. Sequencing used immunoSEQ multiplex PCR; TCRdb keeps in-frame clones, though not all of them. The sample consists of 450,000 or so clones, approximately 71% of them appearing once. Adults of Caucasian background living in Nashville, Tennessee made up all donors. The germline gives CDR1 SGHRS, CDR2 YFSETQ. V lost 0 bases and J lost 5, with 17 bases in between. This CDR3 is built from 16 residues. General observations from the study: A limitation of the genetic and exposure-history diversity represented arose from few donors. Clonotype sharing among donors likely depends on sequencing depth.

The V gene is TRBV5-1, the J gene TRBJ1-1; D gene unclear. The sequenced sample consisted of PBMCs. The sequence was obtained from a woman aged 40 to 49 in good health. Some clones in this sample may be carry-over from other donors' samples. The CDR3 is CASSLANVGVSTEAFF. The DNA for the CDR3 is TGCGCCAGCAGCTTGGCCAATGTTGGGGTTAGTACTGAAGCTTTCTTT.